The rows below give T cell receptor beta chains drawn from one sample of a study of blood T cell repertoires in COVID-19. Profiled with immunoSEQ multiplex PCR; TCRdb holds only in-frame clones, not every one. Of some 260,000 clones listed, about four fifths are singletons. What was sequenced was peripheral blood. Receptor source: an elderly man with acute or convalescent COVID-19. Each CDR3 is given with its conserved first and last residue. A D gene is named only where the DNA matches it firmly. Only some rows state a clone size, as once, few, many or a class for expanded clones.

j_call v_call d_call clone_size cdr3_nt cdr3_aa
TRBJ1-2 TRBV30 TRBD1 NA TGTGCCTGGACGACAGGGATTCAGGGGTATGGCTACACCTTC CAWTTGIQGYGYTF
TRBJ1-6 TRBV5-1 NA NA TGCGCCAGCTCGCGGACAGAGAACTATAATTCACCCCTCCACTTT CASSRTENYNSPLHF
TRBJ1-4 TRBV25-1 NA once TGTGCCAGCAGCTCGACCCCGGGGGTGGCGGGGGAAAAACTGTTTTTT CASSSTPGVAGEKLFF
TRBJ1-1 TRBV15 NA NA TGTGCCACCAGCAGCCGACAGGTTAGGGATGAAGCTTTCTTT CATSSRQVRDEAFF
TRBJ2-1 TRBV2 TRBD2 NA TGTGCCAGTTTACCCTCCGGGACTAGCGCCCCCAATGAGCAGTTCTTC CASLPSGTSAPNEQFF
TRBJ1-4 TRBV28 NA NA TGTGCCAGCAGTCCTCAGGGGCTGAATGAAAAACTGTTTTTT CASSPQGLNEKLFF
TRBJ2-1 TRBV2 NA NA TGTGCCAGCAGCCGTAAAGCGTATTACAATGAGCAGTTCTTC CASSRKAYYNEQFF
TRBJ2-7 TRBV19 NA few TGTGCCAGTAGCCACTCTAAGCCCTACTACGAGCAGTACTTC CASSHSKPYYEQYF
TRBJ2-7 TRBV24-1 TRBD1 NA TGTGCCACCAGTGGGGCCCGGATCGACAGGGTACGGTACGAGCAGTACTTC CATSGARIDRVRYEQYF
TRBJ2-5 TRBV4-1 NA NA TGCGCCAGCAGCCAAAAGTGGGTGGGGAGGCCCGGACAGGTTCAAGAGACCCAGTACTTC CASSQKWVGRPGQVQETQYF
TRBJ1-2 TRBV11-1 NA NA TGTGCCAGCAGTCCGTCGCAGGAAGGCTATGGCTACACCTTC CASSPSQEGYGYTF
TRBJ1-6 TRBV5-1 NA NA TGCGCCAGCAGCCCCTCCGGCACGATGGGGCGGTCCTATAATTCACCCCTCCACTTT CASSPSGTMGRSYNSPLHF
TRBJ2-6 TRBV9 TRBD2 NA TGTGCCAGCAGCCCCAACCCGGGGGGTTCCCCCTCTGGGGCCAACGTCCTGACTTTC CASSPNPGGSPSGANVLTF
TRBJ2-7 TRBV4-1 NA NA TGCGCCAGCAGCCGCACGGACAACTACGAGCAGTACTTC CASSRTDNYEQYF
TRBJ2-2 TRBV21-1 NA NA TGTGCCAGCTTTGAGACAGGGGGCGACCCTAACACCGGGGAGCTGTTTTTT CASFETGGDPNTGELFF
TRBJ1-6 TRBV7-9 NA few TGTGCCAGCAGGGTCCAGGGATCCTCACCCCTCCACTTT CASRVQGSSPLHF
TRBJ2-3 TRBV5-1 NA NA TGCGCCAGCAGCTTAGGTAGAGGCGGCACAGATACGCAGTATTTT CASSLGRGGTDTQYF
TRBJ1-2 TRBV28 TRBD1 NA TGTGCCAGCAGTGCGACCCCTCGGACAGGGAAAGGCTACACCTTC CASSATPRTGKGYTF
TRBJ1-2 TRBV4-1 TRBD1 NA TGCGCCAGCAGCCAAGGGATCAGGGGGGCAAGGTTTGGCTACACCTTC CASSQGIRGARFGYTF
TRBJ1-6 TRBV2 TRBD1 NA TGTGCCAGCAGTGGCAAACAGGGGGCGAATAATTCACCCCTCCACTTT CASSGKQGANNSPLHF
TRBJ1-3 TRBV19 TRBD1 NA TGTGCCAGTAGACTCGGGACAGGCCTGCCCGGAACTGGAAACACCATATATTTT CASRLGTGLPGTGNTIYF
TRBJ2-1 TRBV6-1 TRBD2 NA TGTGCCAGCAGTGAAAGACTAGCGGGAGGGCCAGTTGGCCGTAATGAGCAGTTCTTC CASSERLAGGPVGRNEQFF
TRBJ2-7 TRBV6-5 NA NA TGTGCCAGCAGTCGGTCCGGTCTTAGCTACGAGCAGTACTTC CASSRSGLSYEQYF
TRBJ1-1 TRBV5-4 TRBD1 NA TGTGCCAGCAGCGCACCGGGACAGGGGATTTGGAACACTGAAGCTTTCTTT CASSAPGQGIWNTEAFF
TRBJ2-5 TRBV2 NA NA TGTGCCAGCAGACCTATAGGAGGGCCGAGGGAGACCCAGTACTTC CASRPIGGPRETQYF
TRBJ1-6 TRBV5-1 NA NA TGCGCCAGCAGCTTGGCCGGCCAGGGTAGGTCACCCCTCCACTTT CASSLAGQGRSPLHF
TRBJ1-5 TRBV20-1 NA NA TGCAGTGCTAGTGAGGCCTTTAGCAATCAGCCCCAGCATTTT CSASEAFSNQPQHF
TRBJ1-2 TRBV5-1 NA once TGCGCCAGCAGCTTGGATCAGGGAACTGGCTATGGCTACACCTTC CASSLDQGTGYGYTF
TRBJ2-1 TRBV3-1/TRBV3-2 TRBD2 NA TGTGCCAGCAGCCACCATGGGACTAGCGGGGGGTCAAATGAGCAGTTCTTC CASSHHGTSGGSNEQFF
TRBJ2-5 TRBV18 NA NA TGTGCCAGCTCACGGCTCGGCGGGCACAGCCAAGAGACCCAGTACTTC CASSRLGGHSQETQYF